One sample yielded the 14 T cell receptor beta chains listed below, sequenced in a study of shared T cell receptors in the human thymus. Profiling relied on immunoSEQ multiplex PCR, and the TCRdb table lists in-frame clones only, not all of them. The repertoire has roughly 560,000 clones, approximately 78% of them found once; the top ten carry less than 0.015%. The same sample was also used in a study of human thymus T cells.

The sequenced sample was thymocytes. Source of these receptors: a boy in the first two years of life with a congenital heart defect.

This clone was counted a single time. The rearrangement links TRBV2 to TRBJ1-3; perhaps TRBD1 as D (5 bases). The CDR3 consists of 17 residues. Per germline, CDR1 SNHLY and CDR2 FYNNEI. V was trimmed by 2 bases and J by 0 bases, leaving 14 bases between them. CDR3 in amino acids: CASSEFPGPNSGNTIYF. CDR3 DNA: TGTGCCAGCAGTGAATTCCCAGGGCCCAACTCTGGAAACACCATATATTTT.

This rearrangement joins TRBV7-2 to TRBJ1-3, with unresolved D. From germline, CDR1 is SGHTA and CDR2 FQGNSA. V was pared by 2 bases and J by 3 bases, with 14 bases between. This CDR3 is 16 amino acids long. CDR3 loop: CASSLRGVAYGNTIYF. CDR3 nucleotide sequence: TGTGCCAGCAGCTTACGCGGGGTCGCCTATGGAAACACCATATATTTT.

In DNA form, the CDR3 reads TGTGCCAGCAGTGATACTAGCGGGACCAAAAACATTCAGTACTTC. This translates into CASSDTSGTKNIQYF. The V call is TRBV2, the J call TRBJ2-4; TRBD2 matches 10 bases. The CDR3 runs 15 residues. V dropped 3 bases and J dropped 2; count of bases not matched to a gene: 1. Germline V gene data show CDR1 as SNHLY and CDR2 as FYNNEI.

The rearrangement uses TRBV15 and TRBJ2-7; 8 bases map to TRBD2. The length of the CDR3 is 12 residues. CDR1 LNHNV and CDR2 YYDKDF come from the germline V gene (reference sequence). With 5 bases clipped from V and 8 bases from J, the junction kept 5 bases outside the gene matches. The CDR3 nucleotides are TGTGCCACCAGCGCGACTAGCGTGAAGCAGTACTTC. Protein sequence: CATSATSVKQYF.

V gene TRBV27 combines with J gene TRBJ2-1, with TRBD2 matching 10 bases. Germline CDR1 and CDR2: MNHEY and SMNVEV (reference sequence). CDR3 size: 16 residues. V dropped 5 bases and J dropped 6; count of bases not matched to a gene: 10. For the CDR3, the DNA is TGTGCCAGCAGTGCCCCCTGGGCTAGCGGGAGCAATGAGCAGTTCTTC. Translating gives CASSAPWASGSNEQFF.

The chain joins TRBV27 to TRBJ2-2, with 9 bases fitting TRBD1. Trimming at V came to 8 bases and at J to 0 bases, leaving 7 bases not matched to a gene. In germline, CDR1 is MNHEY, CDR2 SMNVEV (reference sequence). The CDR3 runs to 16 residues. CDR3 amino acids: CASPGQGVSNTGELFF. The DNA of the CDR3 is TGTGCCAGCCCGGGACAGGGTGTTTCGAACACCGGGGAGCTGTTTTTT.

The rearrangement joins TRBV12-5 to TRBJ2-1, with 7 positions matching TRBD2. The CDR3 has 16 residues. Germline CDR1 reads LGHNT; CDR2 reads FRNRAP. V dropped 1 base and J dropped 8; count of bases not matched to a gene: 11. The CDR3 sequence: CASGLALAKKDHEQFF. CDR3 sequence (DNA): TGTGCTAGTGGTTTGGCACTAGCGAAAAAGGACCATGAGCAGTTCTTC.

This chain connects TRBV29-1 to TRBJ2-5, with a possible D match to TRBD2 (5 bases). The better agreement between TRBJ2-7 and the DNA end casts doubt on the J call. The germline V gene has CDR1 SQVTM and CDR2 ANQGSEA. The CDR3 runs 13 residues. The CDR3 region is CSVEDRDSYEQYF. The CDR3, as DNA: TGCAGCGTTGAAGACCGGGACTCCTACGAGCAGTACTTC.

V and J are TRBV10-3 and TRBJ2-7, with D maybe TRBD1 (6 bases). V lost 6 bases, J lost 6 bases, and 30 bases lay in between. The CDR3 spans 18 residues. CDR1 is ENHRY and CDR2 is SYGVKD in the germline V gene. The CDR3 nucleotides are TGTGCCATCAGCCGGAAATTAAACACAGGGACCTCCCTTTGCGAGCAGTACTTC. Its translation: CAISRKLNTGTSLCEQYF.

The chain employs TRBV7-6 and TRBJ2-5; D is unclear. CDR1 is SGHVS and CDR2 is FNYEAQ in the germline V gene. Trimming pared 1 base from V and 2 bases from J, leaving 8 bases between. The CDR3 spans 14 residues. CDR3 nucleotides: TGTGCCAGCAGCTTAGGGCACCATCAAGAGACCCAGTACTTC. Its protein product is CASSLGHHQETQYF.

This clone was detected once. V usage is TRBV30 and J usage is TRBJ2-5, with D possibly matching TRBD1 (5 bases). CDR3 length: 15 residues. Germline V lookup: CDR1 GTSNPN, CDR2 SVGIG (reference sequence). Trimming took off 1 base at V and 4 bases at J, with 16 bases between the two ends. This CDR3 is CAWSGPGRQGETQYF. For the CDR3, the DNA is TGTGCCTGGAGTGGCCCAGGGCGCCAGGGAGAGACCCAGTACTTC.

This chain links TRBV28 with TRBJ2-7; the match to TRBD1 covers 7 bases. Trimming at V came to 4 bases and at J to 5 bases, leaving 2 bases not matched to a gene. CDR1 and CDR2 from the germline V gene are MDHEN and SYDVKM. The CDR3 is 12 amino acids. The CDR3 loop reads CASSCDRDEQYF. DNA of the CDR3: TGTGCCAGCAGTTGCGACAGGGACGAGCAGTACTTC.

This clone was counted a single time. This chain connects TRBV9 to TRBJ2-7, with TRBD2 matching 7 bases. Germline CDR1 SGDLS, CDR2 YYNGEE. CDR3 length: 19 residues. V lost 4 bases and J lost 1; bases outside the gene matches: 20. Here the CDR3 reads CASSPGTPGGGLESYEQYF. As DNA, the CDR3 is TGTGCCAGCAGCCCGGGGACGCCCGGGGGAGGGCTGGAGTCCTACGAGCAGTACTTC.

The V call is TRBV6-6, the J call TRBJ2-7; 8 bases fit TRBD1. The V and J ends lost 5 bases and 2 bases, in that order; junction bases with no gene match: 11. This CDR3 is built from 16 residues. The germline V gene has CDR1 MNHNY and CDR2 SVGAGI (reference sequence). DNA for the CDR3: TGTGCCAGCAGTAACACCCCCGGGACAGGAGCCTACGAGCAGTACTTC. Translation gives CASSNTPGTGAYEQYF.